This TCR beta chain is drawn from a study of T cells in Graves' hyperthyroidism and ophthalmopathy. As concerns this clonotype: Its antigen is still unknown.

Study results and limitations: Most clonotypes expanded in thyroid above 0.001 were likewise present in blood.

Using RNA transcripts as the source, TCR beta CDR3 regions were amplified. When the TCR CDR3 underwent first-round RT-PCR, the HTBI primer set was used. TCRdb ran MiXCR on the multiplex PCR reads and lists one entry per CDR3 protein. This sample yields roughly 500,000 distinct CDR3 sequences, of which 35% to 55% are seen a single time; 15% to 20% belongs to the top ten. CDR1 is SQVTM and CDR2 is ANQGSEA in the germline V gene. V was clipped by 8 bases and J by 7 bases, with 11 bases between them. The CDR3 extends over 10 amino acids. Not enrolled were patients with uncontrolled infection, other autoimmune disease, pregnancy or lactation.

Sample: peripheral blood or thyroid tissue (not recorded which). The source is an adult woman with Graves' disease, either hyperthyroidism or ophthalmopathy (not recorded which). V usage is TRBV29-1 and J usage is TRBJ1-2; D is unclear. CDR3 sequence: CSLEWGGYTF. The CDR3 DNA follows: TGCAGCTTGGAATGGGGTGGCTACACCTTC.